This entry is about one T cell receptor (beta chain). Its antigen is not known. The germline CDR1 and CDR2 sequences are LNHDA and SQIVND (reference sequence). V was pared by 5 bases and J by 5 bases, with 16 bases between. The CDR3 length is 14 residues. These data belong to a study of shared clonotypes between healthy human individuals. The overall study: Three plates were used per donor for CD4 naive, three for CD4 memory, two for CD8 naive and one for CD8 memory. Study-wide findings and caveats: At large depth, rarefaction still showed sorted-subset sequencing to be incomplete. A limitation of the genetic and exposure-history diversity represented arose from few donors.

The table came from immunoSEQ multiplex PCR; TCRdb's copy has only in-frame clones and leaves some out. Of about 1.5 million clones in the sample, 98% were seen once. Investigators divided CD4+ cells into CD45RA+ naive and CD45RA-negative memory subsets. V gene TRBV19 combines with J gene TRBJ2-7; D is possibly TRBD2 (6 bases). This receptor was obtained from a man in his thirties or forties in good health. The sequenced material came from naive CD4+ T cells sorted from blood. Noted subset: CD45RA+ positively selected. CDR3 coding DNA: TGTGCCAGTAGTTTTCAGGCAGGGAGGAACGAGCAGTACTTC. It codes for CASSFQAGRNEQYF.